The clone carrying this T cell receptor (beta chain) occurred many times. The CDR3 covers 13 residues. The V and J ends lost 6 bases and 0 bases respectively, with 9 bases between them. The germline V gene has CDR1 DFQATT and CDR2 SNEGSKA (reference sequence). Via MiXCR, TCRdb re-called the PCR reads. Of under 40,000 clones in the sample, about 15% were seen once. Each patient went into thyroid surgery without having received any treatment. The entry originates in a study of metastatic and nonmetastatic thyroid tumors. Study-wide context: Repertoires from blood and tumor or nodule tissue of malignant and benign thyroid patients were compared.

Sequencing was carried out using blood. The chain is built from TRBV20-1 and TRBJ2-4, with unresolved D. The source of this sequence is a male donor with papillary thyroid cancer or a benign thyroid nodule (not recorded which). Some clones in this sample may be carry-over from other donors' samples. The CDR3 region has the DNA TGCAGTGCCGCAGTAATAGCCAAAAACATTCAGTACTTC. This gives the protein CSAAVIAKNIQYF.